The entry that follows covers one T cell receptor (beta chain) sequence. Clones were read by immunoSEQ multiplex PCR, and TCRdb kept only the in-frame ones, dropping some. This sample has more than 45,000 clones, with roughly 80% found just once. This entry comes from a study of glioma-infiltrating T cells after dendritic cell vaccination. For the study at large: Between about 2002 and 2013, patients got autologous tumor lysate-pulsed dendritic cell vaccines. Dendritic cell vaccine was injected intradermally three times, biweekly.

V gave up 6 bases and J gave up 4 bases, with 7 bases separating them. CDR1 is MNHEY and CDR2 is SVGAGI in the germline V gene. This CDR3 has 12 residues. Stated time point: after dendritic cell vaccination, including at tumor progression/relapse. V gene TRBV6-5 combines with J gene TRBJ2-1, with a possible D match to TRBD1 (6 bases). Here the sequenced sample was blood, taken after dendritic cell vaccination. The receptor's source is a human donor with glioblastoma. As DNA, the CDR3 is TGTGCCAGCAGACAGGGTTACAATGAGCAGTTCTTC. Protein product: CASRQGYNEQFF.